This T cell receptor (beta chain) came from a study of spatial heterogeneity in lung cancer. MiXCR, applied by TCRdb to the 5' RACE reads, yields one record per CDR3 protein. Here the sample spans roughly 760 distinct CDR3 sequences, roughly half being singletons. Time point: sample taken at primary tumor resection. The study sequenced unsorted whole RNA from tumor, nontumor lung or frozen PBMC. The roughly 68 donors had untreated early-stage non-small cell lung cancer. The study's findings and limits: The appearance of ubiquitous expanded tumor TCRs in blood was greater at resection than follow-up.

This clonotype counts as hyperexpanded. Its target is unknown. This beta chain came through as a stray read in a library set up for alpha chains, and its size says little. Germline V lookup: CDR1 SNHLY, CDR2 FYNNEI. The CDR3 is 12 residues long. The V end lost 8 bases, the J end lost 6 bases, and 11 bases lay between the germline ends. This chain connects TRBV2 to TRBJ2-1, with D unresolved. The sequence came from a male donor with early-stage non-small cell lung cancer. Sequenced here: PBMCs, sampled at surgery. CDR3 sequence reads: CASSQLFNEQFF. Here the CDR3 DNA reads TGTGCCAGCTCCCAGTTGTTCAATGAGCAGTTCTTC.